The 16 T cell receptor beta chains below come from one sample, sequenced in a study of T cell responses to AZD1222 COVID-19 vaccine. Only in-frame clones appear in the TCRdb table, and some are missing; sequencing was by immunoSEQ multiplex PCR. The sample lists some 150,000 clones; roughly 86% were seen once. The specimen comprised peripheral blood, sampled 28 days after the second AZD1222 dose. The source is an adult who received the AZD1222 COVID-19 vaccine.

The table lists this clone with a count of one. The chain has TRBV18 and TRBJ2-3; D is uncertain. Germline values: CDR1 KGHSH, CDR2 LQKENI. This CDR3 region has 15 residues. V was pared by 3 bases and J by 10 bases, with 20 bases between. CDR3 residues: CASSPTVGQRSAQYF. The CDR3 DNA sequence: TGTGCCAGCTCACCTACGGTGGGCCAACGGAGCGCGCAGTATTTT.

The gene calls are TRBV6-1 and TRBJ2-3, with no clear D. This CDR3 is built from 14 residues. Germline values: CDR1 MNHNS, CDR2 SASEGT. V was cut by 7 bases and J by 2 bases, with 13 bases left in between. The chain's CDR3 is CASKGRPNTDTQYF. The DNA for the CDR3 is TGTGCCAGCAAAGGTAGACCTAACACAGATACGCAGTATTTT.

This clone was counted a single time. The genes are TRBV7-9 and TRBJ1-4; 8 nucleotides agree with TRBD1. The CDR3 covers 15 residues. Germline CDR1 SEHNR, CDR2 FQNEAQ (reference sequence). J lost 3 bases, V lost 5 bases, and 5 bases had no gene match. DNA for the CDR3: TGTGCCAGCAGCCCTCAGGGGGCTGCTAATGAAAAACTGTTTTTT. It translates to CASSPQGAANEKLFF.

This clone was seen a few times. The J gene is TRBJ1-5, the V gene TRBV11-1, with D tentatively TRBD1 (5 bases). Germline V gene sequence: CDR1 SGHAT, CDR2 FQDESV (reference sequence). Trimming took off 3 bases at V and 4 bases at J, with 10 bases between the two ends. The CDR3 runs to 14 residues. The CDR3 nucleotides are TGTGCCAGCAGCTTGGACCGGACAAATCAGCCCCAGCATTTT. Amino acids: CASSLDRTNQPQHF.

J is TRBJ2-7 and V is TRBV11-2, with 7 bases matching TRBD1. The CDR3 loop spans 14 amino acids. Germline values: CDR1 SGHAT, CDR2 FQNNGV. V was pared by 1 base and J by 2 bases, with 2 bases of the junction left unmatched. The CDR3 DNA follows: TGTGCCAGCAGCTTAGGACAGGGAACCTACGAGCAGTACTTC. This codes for CASSLGQGTYEQYF.

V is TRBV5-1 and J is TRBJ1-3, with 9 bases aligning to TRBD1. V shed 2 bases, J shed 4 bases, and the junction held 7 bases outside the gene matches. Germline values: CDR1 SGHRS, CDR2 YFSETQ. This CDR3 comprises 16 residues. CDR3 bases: TGCGCCAGCAGCTTCTCCGGGACAGGGCCCGGAAACACCATATATTTT. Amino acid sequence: CASSFSGTGPGNTIYF.

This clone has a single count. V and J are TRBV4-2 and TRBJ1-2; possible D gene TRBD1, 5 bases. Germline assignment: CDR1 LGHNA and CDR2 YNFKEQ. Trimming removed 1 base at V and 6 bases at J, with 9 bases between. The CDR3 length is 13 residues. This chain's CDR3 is CASSQGGEDGYTF. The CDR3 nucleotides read TGTGCCAGCAGCCAAGGGGGGGAAGATGGCTACACCTTC.

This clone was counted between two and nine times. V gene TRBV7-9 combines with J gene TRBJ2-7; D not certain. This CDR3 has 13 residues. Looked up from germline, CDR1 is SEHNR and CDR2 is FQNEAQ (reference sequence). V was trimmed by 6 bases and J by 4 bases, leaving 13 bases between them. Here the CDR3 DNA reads TGTGCCAGCAGTAGAACAGAGAGTTACGAGCAGTACTTC. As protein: CASSRTESYEQYF.

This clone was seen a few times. The CDR3 reads CASSSYNEQFF. The DNA for the CDR3 is TGTGCCAGCAGCTCATACAATGAGCAGTTCTTC. The chain links TRBV5-6 to TRBJ2-1; D ambiguous. Per the germline V gene, CDR1 is SGHDT and CDR2 is YYEEEE. V gave up 3 bases and J gave up 4 bases, with 2 bases separating them. This CDR3 comprises 11 residues.

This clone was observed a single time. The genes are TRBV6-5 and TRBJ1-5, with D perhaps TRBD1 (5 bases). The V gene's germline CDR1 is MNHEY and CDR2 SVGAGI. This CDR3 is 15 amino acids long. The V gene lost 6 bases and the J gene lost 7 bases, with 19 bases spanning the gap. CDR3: CASSVFGRGGQPQHF. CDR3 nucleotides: TGTGCCAGCAGCGTGTTTGGTAGGGGCGGGCAGCCCCAGCATTTT.

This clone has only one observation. The CDR3 loop is CSGLGTSGGTDEQFF. DNA of the CDR3: TGCAGCGGCCTGGGGACTAGCGGGGGCACGGATGAGCAGTTCTTC. V gene TRBV29-1 combines with J gene TRBJ2-1; TRBD2 matches at 14 bases. V shed 7 bases and J 8 bases; nucleotides not matched to a gene: 10. This CDR3 spans 15 amino acids. The germline V gene encodes CDR1 SQVTM and CDR2 ANQGSEA.

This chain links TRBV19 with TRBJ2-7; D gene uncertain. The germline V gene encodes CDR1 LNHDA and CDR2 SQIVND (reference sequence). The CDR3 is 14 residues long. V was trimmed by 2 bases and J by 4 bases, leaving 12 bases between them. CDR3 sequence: CASSILQVPYEQYF. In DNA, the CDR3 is TGTGCCAGTAGTATACTCCAAGTTCCTTACGAGCAGTACTTC. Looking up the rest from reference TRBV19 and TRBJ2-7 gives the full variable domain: DGGITQSPKYLFRKEGQNVTLSCEQNLNHDAMYWYRQDPGQGLRLIYYSQIVNDFQKGDIAEGYSVSREKKESFPLTVTSAQKNPTAFYLCASSILQVPYEQYFGPGTRLTVT.

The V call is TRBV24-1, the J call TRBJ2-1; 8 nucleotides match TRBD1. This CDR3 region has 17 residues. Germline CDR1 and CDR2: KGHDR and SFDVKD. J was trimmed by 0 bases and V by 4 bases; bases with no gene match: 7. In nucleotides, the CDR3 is TGTGCCACCAGTGACATTGACAGGGGAGGCTCCTACAATGAGCAGTTCTTC. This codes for CATSDIDRGGSYNEQFF.

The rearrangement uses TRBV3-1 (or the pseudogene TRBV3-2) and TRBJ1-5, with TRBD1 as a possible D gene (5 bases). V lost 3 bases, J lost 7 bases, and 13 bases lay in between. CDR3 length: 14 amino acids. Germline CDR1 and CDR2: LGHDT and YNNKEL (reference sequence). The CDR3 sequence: CASSHIGVGQPQHF. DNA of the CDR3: TGTGCCAGCAGCCATATAGGGGTGGGACAGCCCCAGCATTTT.

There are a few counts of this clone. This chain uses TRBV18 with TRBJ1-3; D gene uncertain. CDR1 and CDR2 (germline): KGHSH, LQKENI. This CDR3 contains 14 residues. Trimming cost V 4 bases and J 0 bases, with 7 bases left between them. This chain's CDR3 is CASSLSDSGNTIYF. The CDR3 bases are TGTGCCAGCTCACTCAGTGACTCTGGAAACACCATATATTTT.

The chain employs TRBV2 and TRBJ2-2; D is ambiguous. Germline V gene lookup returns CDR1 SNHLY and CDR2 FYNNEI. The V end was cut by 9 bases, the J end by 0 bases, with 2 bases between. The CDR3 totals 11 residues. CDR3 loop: CASTNTGELFF. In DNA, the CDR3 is TGTGCCAGTACGAACACCGGGGAGCTGTTTTTT.